This T cell receptor (beta chain) was sequenced for a study of shared clonotypes between healthy human individuals. The assay was run at deep level. The repertoire was sequenced with immunoSEQ multiplex PCR; TCRdb's copy has only in-frame clones and lacks some. This sample has a few million clones, with around 93% found just once. CD45RO-negative CD8 cells positively selected for CCR7 made up the naive population, which excluded terminally differentiated effector memory CD45RA+ cells. Germline V gene lookup returns CDR1 SEHNR and CDR2 FQNEAQ (reference sequence). The CDR3 length is 15 residues. Trimming removed 2 bases at V and 6 bases at J, with 14 bases between.

The chain carries TRBV7-9 and TRBJ2-1; D remains unclear. The material sequenced was naive CD8+ T cells from PBMCs. This clonotype originated in a young man in good health. Some clones in this sample may be carry-over from other donors' samples. The CDR3 DNA follows: TGTGCCAGCAGCTTAAGGACCTCGCCTGTCAATGAGCAGTTCTTC. Its protein product is CASSLRTSPVNEQFF.